The 21 T cell receptor beta chains reported below all come from one sample, sequenced in a study of blood T cell repertoires in COVID-19. Repertoires were generated with immunoSEQ multiplex PCR, while TCRdb's copy carries only in-frame clones and drops some. The sample carries about 150,000 clones, roughly 84% recorded once. Sequenced: peripheral blood. The receptors stem from a man in his 70s with acute or convalescent COVID-19.

V is TRBV3-1 (or the pseudogene TRBV3-2) and J is TRBJ1-2, with a weak D call TRBD1 (5 bases). V was pared by 0 bases and J by 0 bases, with 17 bases between. The CDR3 loop spans 18 amino acids. Germline V CDR1 and CDR2: LGHDT, YNNKEL (reference sequence). CDR3 nucleotides: TGTGCCAGCAGCCAAGACCCCAGGGCTACGTACACTAACTATGGCTACACCTTC. It yields the protein CASSQDPRATYTNYGYTF.

J is TRBJ2-1 and V is TRBV21-1; the table gives TRBD1 as D, unverified against the DNA. TRBV21-1 is a documented pseudogene. CDR3 length equals 15 residues. This chain's CDR3 is CASSPPGDRHNEQFF. CDR3 coding DNA: TGTGCCAGCAGCCCGCCGGGGGACAGGCACAATGAGCAGTTCTTC.

The CDR3 DNA sequence: TGTGCCAGTAGTCCCAACAGGGTAGGGTACACTGAAGCTTTCTTT. This gives the protein CASSPNRVGYTEAFF. The chain joins TRBV19 to TRBJ1-1, with TRBD1 as a possible D gene (6 bases). This CDR3 spans 15 amino acids. Between the trimmed V and J ends, which lost 5 bases and 3 bases, there was a span of 16 bases. Per germline, CDR1 LNHDA and CDR2 SQIVND (reference sequence).

The rearrangement joins TRBV19 to TRBJ1-2; D perhaps matches TRBD1 (6 bases). In germline, CDR1 is LNHDA, CDR2 SQIVND (reference sequence). V was pared by 3 bases and J by 4 bases, with 18 bases between. CDR3 size: 16 residues. In DNA, the CDR3 is TGTGCCAGTAGTATCAAATTTCAGGGGATGTCCTATGGCTACACCTTC. Its translation: CASSIKFQGMSYGYTF.

The V and J genes are TRBV6-6 and TRBJ1-2, with D possibly being TRBD1 (6 bases). Germline V gene data show CDR1 as MNHNY and CDR2 as SVGAGI (reference sequence). The CDR3 extends over 14 amino acids. The V end was cut by 7 bases, the J end by 5 bases, with 17 bases between. CDR3 in amino acids: CASILGGGPYGYTF. The CDR3 DNA reads as TGTGCCAGCATCCTGGGGGGGGGCCCTTATGGCTACACCTTC.

The chain carries TRBV4-2 and TRBJ2-7, with D perhaps TRBD2 (6 bases). The CDR3 is 15 amino acids. CDR1 and CDR2 (germline): LGHNA, YNFKEQ. Trimming cost V 0 bases and J 7 bases, with 16 bases left between them. In DNA form, the CDR3 reads TGTGCCAGCAGCCAAGATCAGGCCAGCGGAGGGGAGCAGTACTTC. Translated: CASSQDQASGGEQYF.

The J gene is TRBJ2-7, the V gene TRBV28, with 8 bases matching TRBD1. Trimming removed 5 bases from V and 4 bases from J; junction bases left unmatched: 7. CDR1 and CDR2 (germline): MDHEN, SYDVKM. The CDR3 is 14 residues long. CDR3 amino acids: CASSAGTGWYEQYF. In DNA form, the CDR3 reads TGTGCCAGCAGTGCTGGGACAGGTTGGTACGAGCAGTACTTC.

The V and J genes are TRBV10-3 and TRBJ2-1; 8 nucleotides align to TRBD2. There are 17 residues in the CDR3. Germline assignment: CDR1 ENHRY and CDR2 SYGVKD. V dropped 3 bases and J dropped 0; count of bases not matched to a gene: 7. In DNA, the CDR3 is TGTGCCATCAGTGAACCAGCGGGGGCCCTCTCCTACAATGAGCAGTTCTTC. It translates to CAISEPAGALSYNEQFF.

This rearrangement joins TRBV25-1 to TRBJ2-3, with D perhaps TRBD1 (6 bases). Looked up from germline, CDR1 is MGHDK and CDR2 is SYGVNS. Trimming took off 3 bases at V and 2 bases at J, with 12 bases between the two ends. This CDR3 region has 15 residues. CDR3 sequence reads: CASSEFGQNTDTQYF. The DNA of the CDR3 is TGTGCCAGCAGTGAGTTCGGACAGAACACAGATACGCAGTATTTT.

The V call is TRBV5-1, the J call TRBJ1-4; TRBD1 agrees at 8 bases. Germline loops: CDR1 SGHRS, CDR2 YFSETQ. J gave up 7 bases and V 2 bases, and 7 bases lay outside the gene matches. This CDR3 comprises 15 residues. The DNA for the CDR3 is TGCGCCAGCAGCTTCTCAGGGGGCCTGGGTGAAAAACTGTTTTTT. Protein product: CASSFSGGLGEKLFF.

V usage is TRBV6-5 and J usage is TRBJ2-2; 8 positions match TRBD1. V was clipped by 8 bases and J by 2 bases; unmatched bases: 4. Germline CDR1 MNHEY, CDR2 SVGAGI. The CDR3 is 14 residues long. CDR3 region: CASQGQANTGELFF. The CDR3 DNA reads as TGTGCCAGCCAGGGACAGGCAAACACCGGGGAGCTGTTTTTT.

This clone was seen once. The rearrangement links TRBV11-2 to TRBJ2-4, with a possible D match to TRBD1 (5 bases). V was pared by 2 bases and J by 1 base, with 6 bases between. The V gene's germline CDR1 is SGHAT and CDR2 FQNNGV. CDR3 length equals 14 residues. DNA for the CDR3: TGTGCCAGCAGCTTAAACAGGGCCAAAAACATTCAGTACTTC. Amino acid sequence: CASSLNRAKNIQYF. Looking up the rest from reference TRBV11-2 and TRBJ2-4 gives the full variable domain: EAGVAQSPRYKIIEKRQSVAFWCNPISGHATLYWYQQILGQGPKLLIQFQNNGVVDDSQLPKDRFSAERLKGVDSTLKIQPAKLEDSAVYLCASSLNRAKNIQYFGAGTRLSVL.

This chain uses TRBV25-1 with TRBJ1-2; D is unclear. Trimming took off 7 bases at V and 8 bases at J, with 11 bases between the two ends. This CDR3 has 11 amino acids. Germline V lookup: CDR1 MGHDK, CDR2 SYGVNS. The CDR3 is CASKSGLGYTF. The CDR3 DNA is TGTGCCAGCAAGTCTGGGCTCGGCTACACCTTC.

This sequence joins TRBV3-1 (or the pseudogene TRBV3-2) and TRBJ2-1, with D unresolved. V dropped 4 bases and J dropped 8 bases, with 15 bases sitting between them. The CDR3 has 14 amino acids. Germline lookup yields CDR1 LGHDT and CDR2 YNNKEL (reference sequence). CDR3 coding DNA: TGTGCCAGCAGCCGGGTATTAAGTCGGGATGAGCAGTTCTTC. Its protein product is CASSRVLSRDEQFF.

V and J are TRBV27 and TRBJ2-2; D unresolved. The CDR3 is 14 residues long. V was trimmed by 2 bases and J by 1 base, leaving 5 bases between them. The germline gives CDR1 MNHEY, CDR2 SMNVEV (reference sequence). The chain's CDR3 is CASSLNWNTGELFF. The CDR3 DNA reads TGTGCCAGCAGTTTAAACTGGAACACCGGGGAGCTGTTTTTT.

The V call is TRBV18, the J call TRBJ2-5; TRBD2 might be the D (6 bases). Between the trimmed V and J ends, which lost 8 bases and 2 bases, there was a span of 12 bases. The CDR3 has 13 residues. The germline V gene encodes CDR1 KGHSH and CDR2 LQKENI. This CDR3 reads CASGPGVQETQYF. In nucleotides, the CDR3 is TGTGCCAGCGGACCGGGGGTACAAGAGACCCAGTACTTC.

This clone was seen only once. The V call is TRBV19, the J call TRBJ1-3; no firm D call. This CDR3 spans 15 amino acids. CDR1 and CDR2 (germline): LNHDA, SQIVND (reference sequence). V lost 5 bases and J 0 bases, leaving 11 bases between the germline ends. DNA for the CDR3: TGTGCCAGTAGTCGGCACCGGGACTCTGGAAACACCATATATTTT. Protein sequence: CASSRHRDSGNTIYF.

As regards this clone: Its ends do not fully match the called genes, so a read error is possible. The chain combines TRBV3-1 (or the pseudogene TRBV3-2) with TRBJ2-5; D call uncertain. The CDR3 sequence is 12 residues long. Germline-derived CDR1 and CDR2 are LGHDT and YNNKEL (reference sequence). CDR3 in DNA: TGTGCCAGCAGTGATTACCAGGAGACCCAGTACTTC. It codes for CASSDYQETQYF.

This clone was observed a single time. The chain couples TRBV19 to TRBJ2-3, with 9 positions matching TRBD1. Trimming at V came to 7 bases and at J to 4 bases, leaving 12 bases not matched to a gene. Per germline, CDR1 LNHDA and CDR2 SQIVND (reference sequence). This CDR3 has 16 residues. The CDR3 protein is CASTTTGTGSADTQYF. The CDR3 coding sequence is TGTGCCAGTACTACAACCGGGACAGGGAGTGCAGATACGCAGTATTTT.

V is TRBV2 and J is TRBJ2-7; perhaps TRBD2 as D (6 bases). Trimming removed 7 bases from V and 4 bases from J, with 29 bases in between. Per the germline V gene, CDR1 is SNHLY and CDR2 is FYNNEI. This CDR3 region has 18 residues. The CDR3 loop is CASKATPGTPPMSYEQYF. DNA for the CDR3: TGTGCCAGCAAGGCCACACCCGGGACTCCCCCGATGAGTTACGAGCAGTACTTC.

V usage is TRBV7-3 and J usage is TRBJ2-5; 10 bases match TRBD2. The CDR3 spans 15 residues. CDR1 is SGHTA and CDR2 is FQGTGA in the germline V gene. Trimming at V came to 2 bases and at J to 5 bases, leaving 5 bases not matched to a gene. DNA of the CDR3: TGTGCCAGCAGCTTAGGAGCGGGGGGGCTGGAGACCCAGTACTTC. Translation: CASSLGAGGLETQYF.